This T cell receptor beta chain was profiled in a study of a mutant IDH1 vaccine in newly diagnosed glioma. Across the whole study: Before enrollment, patients got radiotherapy alone, temozolomide alone, or mostly the combination.

V dropped 4 bases and J dropped 6; count of bases not matched to a gene: 5. The CDR3 is made up of 14 amino acids. Germline V gives CDR1 MGHDK, CDR2 SYGVNS. The time point: baseline, week 1 (first vaccination visit). Treatment of the sample: pre-vaccination baseline after standard-of-care therapy. Profiling relied on immunoSEQ multiplex PCR, and the TCRdb table lists in-frame clones only, not all of them. In the table there are some 87,000 clones, around 80% of which are singletons. The chain carries TRBV25-1 and TRBJ2-2, with 7 bases lining up with TRBD1. The clonotype was recovered from a man aged 40-50 years with glioma. Sample: PBMCs, taken from a glioma patient treated with radiotherapy, temozolomide or both. The CDR3 sequence: CASSVGTGAGELFF. CDR3 coding DNA: TGTGCCAGCAGTGTCGGCACAGGGGCCGGGGAGCTGTTTTTT.